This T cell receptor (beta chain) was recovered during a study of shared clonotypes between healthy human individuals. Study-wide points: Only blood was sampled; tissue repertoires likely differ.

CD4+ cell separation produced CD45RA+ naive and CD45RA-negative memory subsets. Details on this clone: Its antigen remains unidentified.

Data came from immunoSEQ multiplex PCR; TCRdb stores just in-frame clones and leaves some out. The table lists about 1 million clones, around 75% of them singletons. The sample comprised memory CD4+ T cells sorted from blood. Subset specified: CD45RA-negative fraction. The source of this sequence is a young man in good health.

CDR3 amino acids: CASSLAGTGVSEQYF. The DNA for the CDR3 is TGCGCCAGCAGCTTGGCTGGGACAGGGGTCTCCGAGCAGTACTTC. The chain is built from TRBV5-1 and TRBJ2-7, with 10 bases matching TRBD1. Germline values: CDR1 SGHRS, CDR2 YFSETQ. This CDR3 comprises 15 residues. V lost 0 bases to trimming and J lost 6 bases; unmatched junction nucleotides: 6.